Following are 20 T cell receptor beta chains from one sample sequenced in a study of radiation and T cells in renal cell carcinoma. Noted time point: baseline pretreatment blood. Treatment meaning: 15 Gy SBRT to primary tumor, nephrectomy 4 weeks later. This table comes from immunoSEQ multiplex PCR, and its TCRdb copy is limited to in-frame clones, with some not included. Found here are 100,000 to 150,000 clones, roughly 80% of them singletons; the top ten hold about 3%. The sample here was blood, taken from a patient whose treatment included radiotherapy and nephrectomy. The receptors derive from a woman aged 55-75 years with renal cell carcinoma.

This clone was counted a few times. The genes are TRBV2 and TRBJ2-3; D ambiguous. From germline, CDR1 is SNHLY and CDR2 FYNNEI. This CDR3 spans 13 amino acids. Trimming shortened V by 5 bases and J by 6 bases, and 12 bases separated the two germline ends. CDR3: CASSPLRVDTQYF. The DNA for the CDR3 is TGTGCCAGCAGTCCCCTTAGGGTTGATACGCAGTATTTT.

This chain joins TRBV29-1 and TRBJ2-3; 9 nucleotides match TRBD2. The CDR3 has 13 residues. V lost 3 bases, J lost 3 bases, and 1 base stayed unmatched. Germline CDR1 and CDR2: SQVTM and ANQGSEA. The CDR3 DNA follows: TGCAGCGTTGATAGCGGGAGTACAGATACGCAGTATTTT. Translation: CSVDSGSTDTQYF.

V is TRBV6-5 and J is TRBJ2-7; maybe TRBD2 (6 bases). V dropped 5 bases and J dropped 2 bases, with 13 bases sitting between them. CDR1 and CDR2 (germline): MNHEY, SVGAGI. The CDR3 sequence is 14 residues long. CDR3 protein: CASSEGTPTYEQYF. DNA of the CDR3: TGTGCCAGCAGTGAAGGGACTCCCACCTACGAGCAGTACTTC.

This chain links TRBV11-2 with TRBJ1-4; weak D call: TRBD1 (5 bases). Trimming stripped 0 bases from V and 7 bases from J, with 12 bases between. Germline V CDR1 and CDR2: SGHAT, FQNNGV. CDR3 length: 15 amino acids. CDR3 DNA sequence: TGTGCCAGCAGCTTAGAATGGGGGTTGAGTGAAAAACTGTTTTTT. It codes for CASSLEWGLSEKLFF.

The chain carries TRBV6-6 and TRBJ1-2; TRBD1 agrees at 8 bases. V shed 6 bases and J 6 bases; nucleotides not matched to a gene: 12. The CDR3 runs 15 residues. The germline V gene has CDR1 MNHNY and CDR2 SVGAGI (reference sequence). CDR3 coding DNA: TGTGCCAGCAGCCCATTAGCCAGGGGGCAGGATGGCTACACCTTC. This codes for CASSPLARGQDGYTF.

The V call is TRBV5-6, the J call TRBJ2-2, with 10 bases identical to TRBD2. Germline CDR1 and CDR2: SGHDT and YYEEEE. The V segment lost 1 base and the J segment 5 bases; nucleotides outside the gene matches: 5. The CDR3 is 16 amino acids. CDR3 sequence: CASSLPSGRKTGELFF. DNA for the CDR3: TGTGCCAGCAGCTTGCCTAGCGGGAGAAAAACCGGGGAGCTGTTTTTT.

This clone has a handful of counts. This rearrangement joins TRBV6-5 to TRBJ1-1; D call uncertain. Germline V lookup: CDR1 MNHEY, CDR2 SVGAGI. V lost 6 bases and J lost 5, with 13 bases in between. CDR3 size: 13 residues. The CDR3 DNA reads as TGTGCCAGCAGCTCCACATGGGAAACTGAAGCTTTCTTT. Protein: CASSSTWETEAFF.

The chain recombines TRBV6-1 with TRBJ2-7, with TRBD1 matching 9 bases. V was clipped by 0 bases and J by 4 bases; unmatched bases: 10. Germline V gives CDR1 MNHNS, CDR2 SASEGT. The CDR3 is made up of 17 amino acids. CDR3 protein: CASSEAGKGTGFYEQYF. Here the CDR3 DNA reads TGTGCCAGCAGTGAAGCCGGAAAAGGGACAGGGTTTTACGAGCAGTACTTC.

The chain employs TRBV7-2 and TRBJ2-3, with D perhaps TRBD1 (6 bases). The germline V gene encodes CDR1 SGHTA and CDR2 FQGNSA. CDR3 length: 15 residues. Trimming left V 5 bases short and J 8 bases short, with 20 bases between. CDR3 coding DNA: TGTGCCAGCAGCCACGGGACATCGCAGGGTCGTACGCAGTATTTT. Translating gives CASSHGTSQGRTQYF.

The chain employs TRBV4-2 and TRBJ1-6, with a possible D match to TRBD1 (5 bases). V lost 5 bases and J lost 9, with 14 bases in between. Germline CDR1 is LGHNA and CDR2 is YNFKEQ. This CDR3 is 14 amino acids long. The DNA of the CDR3 is TGTGCCAGCAGCTTGGCCGCGGGGGGTTCACCCCTCCACTTT. This gives the protein CASSLAAGGSPLHF.

As DNA, the CDR3 is TGTGCCAGCAGGCTGAGGGGGACGGGGGCCAACGTCCTGACTTTC. This sequence encodes CASRLRGTGANVLTF. The V and J genes are TRBV2 and TRBJ2-6, with D possibly being TRBD1 (6 bases). The CDR3 consists of 15 residues. Germline V CDR1 and CDR2: SNHLY, FYNNEI. Trimming left V 6 bases short and J 4 bases short, with 13 bases between.

The rearrangement uses TRBV5-1 and TRBJ2-3; D is perhaps TRBD1 (6 bases). The CDR3 is made up of 16 amino acids. The germline V and J ends were trimmed by 4 bases and 2 bases, with 17 bases remaining between them. Germline V CDR1 and CDR2: SGHRS, YFSETQ. CDR3 in DNA: TGCGCCAGCAGCAACGGACAGATAGTTTTCACAGATACGCAGTATTTT. Its translation is CASSNGQIVFTDTQYF.

This rearrangement joins TRBV7-2 to TRBJ2-4; TRBD2 is a possible D gene (7 bases). From germline, CDR1 is SGHTA and CDR2 FQGNSA. The CDR3 has 14 amino acids. The V gene lost 6 bases and the J gene lost 13 bases, with 22 bases spanning the gap. CDR3 sequence reads: CASRLPGVSGPQYF. CDR3 bases: TGTGCCAGCAGGCTGCCAGGGGTTAGCGGGCCCCAGTACTTC.

The chain is built from TRBV5-5 and TRBJ2-7; unclear D gene. Germline V lookup: CDR1 SGHKS, CDR2 YYEKEE (reference sequence). Trimming took 0 bases from V and 3 from J, leaving 4 bases between them. The CDR3 is made up of 12 amino acids. DNA of the CDR3: TGTGCCAGCAGCTTGGGTCACTACGAGCAGTACTTC. Its protein is CASSLGHYEQYF.

The chain has TRBV2 and TRBJ1-2, with 7 nucleotides matching TRBD1. J lost 3 bases, V lost 6 bases, and 4 bases had no gene match. CDR1 and CDR2 (germline): SNHLY, FYNNEI. The CDR3 is 13 residues long. The CDR3 sequence is CASRSGTDYGYTF. The DNA for the CDR3 is TGTGCCAGCAGGTCCGGGACAGACTATGGCTACACCTTC.

This sequence joins TRBV6-6 and TRBJ1-5, with D possibly matching TRBD1 (5 bases). The CDR3 runs to 15 residues. Trimming cost V 2 bases and J 5 bases, with 13 bases left between them. Germline V gives CDR1 MNHNY, CDR2 SVGAGI (reference sequence). CDR3 nucleotides: TGTGCCAGCAGTTACCACATGGGGGATGATCAGCCCCAGCATTTT. It codes for CASSYHMGDDQPQHF.

V is TRBV28 and J is TRBJ1-4; a weak D match, TRBD1 (6 bases). Between the trimmed V and J ends, which lost 8 bases and 8 bases, there was a span of 18 bases. The CDR3 runs to 14 residues. The germline V gene has CDR1 MDHEN and CDR2 SYDVKM. The CDR3 reads CASSDRPLREKLFF. CDR3 in DNA: TGTGCCAGCTCCGACAGGCCCCTTAGGGAAAAACTGTTTTTT.

Details on this clone: This same CDR3 is encoded by further DNA sequences in the sample. The chain joins TRBV20-1 to TRBJ2-7, with D hard to call. In germline, CDR1 is DFQATT, CDR2 SNEGSKA (reference sequence). The V end lost 3 bases, the J end lost 2 bases, and 5 bases lay between the germline ends. The CDR3 is 11 residues long. CDR3 amino acids: CSASGAYEQYF. As DNA, the CDR3 is TGCAGTGCTAGTGGGGCCTACGAGCAGTACTTC.

The chain links TRBV5-1 to TRBJ2-3; D gene unclear. CDR1 is SGHRS and CDR2 is YFSETQ in the germline V gene. Trimming took off 3 bases at V and 0 bases at J, with 8 bases between the two ends. CDR3 length equals 14 residues. The CDR3 spells CASSSLSSTDTQYF. In DNA, the CDR3 is TGCGCCAGCAGCTCCTTGTCTAGCACAGATACGCAGTATTTT.

This rearrangement joins TRBV5-4 to TRBJ2-2, with 10 bases that match TRBD1. The CDR3 totals 15 residues. Germline V lookup: CDR1 SGHNT, CDR2 YYREEE (reference sequence). V lost 4 bases to trimming and J lost 6 bases; unmatched junction nucleotides: 6. The CDR3 sequence: CASSRAGTGAGELFF. CDR3 bases: TGTGCCAGCAGCAGGGCCGGGACAGGGGCCGGGGAGCTGTTTTTT.